This TCR beta chain was identified during a study of post-analysis software for immune sequencing data. Carried by the TCR beta cDNA libraries were unique molecular identifiers. Each CDR3 protein gets one entry after TCRdb re-called the PCR reads with MiXCR. Found here are under 200,000 distinct CDR3 sequences, roughly 40% of them singletons; the top ten hold approximately 30%. The sequence came from a girl aged 10 to 17 with multiple sclerosis. Here the sequenced sample was blood, taken after autologous hematopoietic stem cell transplantation.

For the CDR3, the DNA is TGCAGTGCTCACGGGGCGGCAACCTACGAGCAGTACTTC. Translating gives CSAHGAATYEQYF. This chain links TRBV20-1 with TRBJ2-7; either TRBD1 or TRBD2 may supply D (5 bases each). The CDR3 is made up of 13 amino acids. Germline V gene data show CDR1 as DFQATT and CDR2 as SNEGSKA (reference sequence). The V and J ends lost 5 bases and 2 bases respectively, with 13 bases between them.